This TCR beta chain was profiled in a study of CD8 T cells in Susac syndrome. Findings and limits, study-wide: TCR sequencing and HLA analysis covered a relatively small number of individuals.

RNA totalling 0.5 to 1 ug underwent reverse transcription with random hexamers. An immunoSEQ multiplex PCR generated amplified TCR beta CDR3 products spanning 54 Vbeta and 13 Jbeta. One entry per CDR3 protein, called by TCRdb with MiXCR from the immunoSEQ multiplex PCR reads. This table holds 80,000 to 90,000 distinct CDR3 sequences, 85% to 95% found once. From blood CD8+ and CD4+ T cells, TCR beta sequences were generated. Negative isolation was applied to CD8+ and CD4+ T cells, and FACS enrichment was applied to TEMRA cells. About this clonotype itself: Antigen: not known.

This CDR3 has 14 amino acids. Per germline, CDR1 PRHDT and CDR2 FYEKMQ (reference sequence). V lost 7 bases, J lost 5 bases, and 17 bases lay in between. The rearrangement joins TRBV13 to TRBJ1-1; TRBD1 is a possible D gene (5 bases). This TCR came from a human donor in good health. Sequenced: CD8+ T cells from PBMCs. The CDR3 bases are TGTGCCAGCAAAGTCCAGGGAGTTTTGACTGAAGCTTTCTTT. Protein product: CASKVQGVLTEAFF.